The 2 T cell receptor beta chains presented below share a single source sample, sequenced in a study of CD8 T cells in Susac syndrome (dated by TCRdb to between 2017 and 2020). Library preparation employed the immunoSEQ multiplex PCR assay. RNA was extracted using the RNeasy kit, and about 0.45 to 1 ug of the RNA was reverse transcribed with random hexamers. TCRdb ran its own pipeline on the public reads, namely fastp trimming at Q25 and MiXCR clone calling, and kept in-frame beta chains. Every distinct CDR3 protein forms one entry, paired with its most common genes and DNA. This sample is represented by 400,000 or so distinct CDR3 sequences; more than 80% of them were singletons. 0.09% to 0.15% of the sample belongs to the ten largest clones. Sequencing was done on a sample of CD8+ T cells from PBMCs. The receptors here all came from a human donor with multiple sclerosis.

The chain links TRBV19 to TRBJ2-7; the D gene is possibly TRBD2 (5 bases). Germline assignment: CDR1 LNHDA and CDR2 SQIVND (reference sequence). CDR3 length: 14 residues. Trimming left V 3 bases short and J 2 bases short, with 11 bases between. The CDR3 bases are TGTGCCAGTAGTATCAACGGGGAAACCTACGAGCAGTACTTC. This encodes CASSINGETYEQYF. Combining the CDR3 with reference TRBV19 and TRBJ2-7 gives the whole variable domain DGGITQSPKYLFRKEGQNVTLSCEQNLNHDAMYWYRQDPGQGLRLIYYSQIVNDFQKGDIAEGYSVSREKKESFPLTVTSAQKNPTAFYLCASSINGETYEQYFGPGTRLTVT.

V and J are TRBV30 and TRBJ1-3, with D possibly being TRBD1 (5 bases). CDR1 is GTSNPN, CDR2 SVGIG, per germline (reference sequence). This CDR3 is 17 amino acids long. Deletions cut 4 bases from V and 0 bases from J, with 19 bases between. Here the CDR3 reads CAWNPYPTVISGNTIYF. The CDR3 region has the DNA TGTGCCTGGAATCCCTACCCGACAGTCATCTCTGGAAACACCATATATTTT.